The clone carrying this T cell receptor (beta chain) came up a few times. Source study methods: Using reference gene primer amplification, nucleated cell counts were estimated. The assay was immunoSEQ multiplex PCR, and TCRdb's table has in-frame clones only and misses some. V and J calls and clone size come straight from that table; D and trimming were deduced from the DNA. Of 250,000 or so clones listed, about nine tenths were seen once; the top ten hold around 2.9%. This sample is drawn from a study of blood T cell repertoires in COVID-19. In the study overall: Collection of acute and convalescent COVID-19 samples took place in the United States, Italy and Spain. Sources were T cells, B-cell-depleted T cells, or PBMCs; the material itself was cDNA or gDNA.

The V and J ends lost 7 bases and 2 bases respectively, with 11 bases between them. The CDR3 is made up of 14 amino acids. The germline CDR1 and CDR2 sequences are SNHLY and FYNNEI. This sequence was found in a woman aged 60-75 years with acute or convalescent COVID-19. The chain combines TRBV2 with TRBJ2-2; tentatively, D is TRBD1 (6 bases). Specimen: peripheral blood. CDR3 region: CASKPGHNTGELFF. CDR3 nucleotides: TGTGCCAGCAAGCCGGGACATAACACCGGGGAGCTGTTTTTT.